The 2 T cell receptor beta chains given below trace back to one sample, sequenced in a study of control samples from healthy donors and cancer patients. The assay was immunoSEQ multiplex PCR, and TCRdb's table has in-frame clones only and misses some. The sample holds about 140,000 clones; 91% are singletons and the top ten take less than 8.5%. Sequenced input: blood. These receptors all come from a young man in good health.

In nucleotides, the CDR3 is TGTGCCTGTGGGGAACGGACTAATGAAAAACTGTTTTTT. It is translated as CACGERTNEKLFF. V usage is TRBV30 and J usage is TRBJ1-4; no clear D. Trimming shortened V by 6 bases and J by 2 bases, and 10 bases separated the two germline ends. Germline CDR1 GTSNPN, CDR2 SVGIG (reference sequence). The CDR3 extends over 13 amino acids.

The V and J genes are TRBV19 and TRBJ1-3, with D perhaps TRBD1 (6 bases). Trimming stripped 4 bases from V and 0 bases from J, with 16 bases between. This CDR3 has 17 amino acids. Germline CDR1 is LNHDA and CDR2 is SQIVND (reference sequence). In DNA form, the CDR3 reads TGTGCCAGTAGTAAGGGATTACAGGGATCCTCTGGAAACACCATATATTTT. The encoded protein is CASSKGLQGSSGNTIYF.